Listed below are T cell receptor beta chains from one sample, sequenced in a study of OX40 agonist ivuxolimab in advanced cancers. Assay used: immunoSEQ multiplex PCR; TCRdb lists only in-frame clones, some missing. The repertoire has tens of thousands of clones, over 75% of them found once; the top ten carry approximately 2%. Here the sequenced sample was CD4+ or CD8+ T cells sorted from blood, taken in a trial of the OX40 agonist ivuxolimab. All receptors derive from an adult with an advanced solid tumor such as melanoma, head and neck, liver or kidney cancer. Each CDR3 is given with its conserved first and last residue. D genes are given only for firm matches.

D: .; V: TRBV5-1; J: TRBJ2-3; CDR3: CASSLALANRVTDTQYF
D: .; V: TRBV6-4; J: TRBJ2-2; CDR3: CASGTTANTGELFF
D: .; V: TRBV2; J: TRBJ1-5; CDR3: CASAKGGQPQHF
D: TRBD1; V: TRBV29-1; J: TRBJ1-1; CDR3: CSGAGQRNTEAFF
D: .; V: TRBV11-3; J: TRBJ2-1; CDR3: CASSLRDGTYNEQFF
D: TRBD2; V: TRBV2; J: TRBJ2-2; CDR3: CASSLRLAPSKTNTGELFF
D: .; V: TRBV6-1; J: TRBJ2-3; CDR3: CASRRTISSTDTQYF
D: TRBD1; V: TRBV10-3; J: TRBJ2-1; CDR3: CAINLGQGPYNEQFF
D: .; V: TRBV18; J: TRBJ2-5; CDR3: CASSPNKLGQIQETQYF
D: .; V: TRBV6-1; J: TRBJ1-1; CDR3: CASIWENTEAFF
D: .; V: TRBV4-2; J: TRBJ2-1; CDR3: CASSQGGLYNEQFF
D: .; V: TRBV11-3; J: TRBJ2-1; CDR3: CASSLAGAYNEQFF
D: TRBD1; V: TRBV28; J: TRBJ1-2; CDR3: CASSHGWGTGERSYTF
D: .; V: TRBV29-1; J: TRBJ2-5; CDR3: CSAGGQTQTQYF
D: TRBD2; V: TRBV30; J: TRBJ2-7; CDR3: CAWSGSGGQYF
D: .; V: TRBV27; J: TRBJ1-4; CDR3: CASSERGGANEKLFF
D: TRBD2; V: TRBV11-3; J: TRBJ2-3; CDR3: CASSTGTSGINTDTQYF